The clone carrying this TCR beta chain has ten or more counts. Its specificity is unknown. RNA transcripts yielded amplified TCR beta CDR3 regions. First-round RT-PCR of the TCR CDR3 relied on the HTBI primer set. TCRdb redid the calling of the multiplex PCR reads with MiXCR, one entry per CDR3 protein. The profile covers around 450,000 distinct CDR3 sequences, with more than 15% appearing a single time and over 7.5% taken by the ten largest. The sample belongs to a study of T cells in Graves' hyperthyroidism and ophthalmopathy. Study conclusions and caveats: Clonotypes that were expanded in thyroid above 0.001 mostly appeared in blood too.

Diagnosis rested on symptoms, serum thyroxine and TRAb, thyroid ultrasound, and orbital computed tomography. The PBMCs were sourced from fresh peripheral blood (about 9.7 ml). This clonotype was sampled from a woman between 18 and 30 years old with Graves' hyperthyroidism. The sample comprised blood.

The CDR3 DNA follows: TGTGCCAGCAGCTCCGGACTCCATTCAAAGACCCAGTACTTC. Translating gives CASSSGLHSKTQYF. The chain is built from TRBV7-2 and TRBJ2-5, with D perhaps TRBD2 (5 bases). V lost 4 bases and J lost 6, with 15 bases in between. The CDR3 spans 14 residues. The germline V gene has CDR1 SGHTA and CDR2 FQGNSA. The full variable domain, rest sourced from reference TRBV7-2 and TRBJ2-5, is GAGVSQSPSNKVTEKGKDVELRCDPISGHTALYWYRQSLGQGLEFLIYFQGNSAPDKSGLPSDRFSAERTGGSVSTLTIQRTQQEDSAVYLCASSSGLHSKTQYFGPGTRLLVL.